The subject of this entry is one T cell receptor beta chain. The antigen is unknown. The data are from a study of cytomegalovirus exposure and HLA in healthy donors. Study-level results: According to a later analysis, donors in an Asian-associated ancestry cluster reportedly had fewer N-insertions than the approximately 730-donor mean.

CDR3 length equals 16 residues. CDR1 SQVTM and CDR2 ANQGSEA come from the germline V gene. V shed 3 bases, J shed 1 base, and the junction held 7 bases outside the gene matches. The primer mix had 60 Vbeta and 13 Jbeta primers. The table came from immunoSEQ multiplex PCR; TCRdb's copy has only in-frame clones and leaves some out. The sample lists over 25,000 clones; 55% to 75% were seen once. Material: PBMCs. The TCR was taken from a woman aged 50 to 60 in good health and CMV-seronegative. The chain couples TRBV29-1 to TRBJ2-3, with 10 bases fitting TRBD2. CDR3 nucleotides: TGCAGCGTTGATTCTGTCCTAGCGGGAGGCACAGATACGCAGTATTTT. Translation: CSVDSVLAGGTDTQYF.